This T cell receptor (beta chain) was found in a study of T-cell memory formation after mild COVID-19. The CDR3 sequence is 12 residues long. Germline V gene lookup returns CDR1 SEHNR and CDR2 FQNEAQ (reference sequence). TCRdb itself ran the 5' RACE reads through MiXCR, one entry per CDR3 protein. The sample carries 400,000 to 500,000 distinct CDR3 sequences, about 20% recorded once. With respect to this clonotype: Its target is not known.

Study conclusions and caveats: Mostly located in CM and EM were contracting CD4+ clones, with contracting CD8+ clones located in EMRA.

The chain has TRBV7-9 and TRBJ2-7; D unresolved. The J call is in doubt because the DNA end fits TRBJ2-5 better. The sequencing input was PBMCs or a T cell subset sorted from them (not recorded which). This TCR came from an adult woman who had mild COVID-19 (a few samples of this study predate the infection). Cell type and time point are not known. CDR3 nucleotides: TGTGCCAGCAGCTTAGGGGATGAGACCCAGTACTTC. It yields the protein CASSLGDETQYF.